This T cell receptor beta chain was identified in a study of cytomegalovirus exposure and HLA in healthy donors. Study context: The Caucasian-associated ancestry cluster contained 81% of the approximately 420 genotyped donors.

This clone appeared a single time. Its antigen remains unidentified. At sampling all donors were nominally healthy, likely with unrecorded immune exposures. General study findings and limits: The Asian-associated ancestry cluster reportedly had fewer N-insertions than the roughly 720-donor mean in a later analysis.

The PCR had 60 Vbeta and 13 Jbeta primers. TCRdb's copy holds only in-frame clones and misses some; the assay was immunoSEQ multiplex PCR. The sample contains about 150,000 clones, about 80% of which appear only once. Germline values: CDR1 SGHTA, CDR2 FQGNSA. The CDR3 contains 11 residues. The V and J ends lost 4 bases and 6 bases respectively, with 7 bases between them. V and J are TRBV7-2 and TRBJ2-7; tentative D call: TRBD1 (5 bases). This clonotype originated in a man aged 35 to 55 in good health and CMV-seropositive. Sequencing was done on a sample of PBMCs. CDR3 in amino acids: CASSSGFEQYF. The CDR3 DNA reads TGTGCCAGCAGCTCAGGGTTCGAGCAGTACTTC.